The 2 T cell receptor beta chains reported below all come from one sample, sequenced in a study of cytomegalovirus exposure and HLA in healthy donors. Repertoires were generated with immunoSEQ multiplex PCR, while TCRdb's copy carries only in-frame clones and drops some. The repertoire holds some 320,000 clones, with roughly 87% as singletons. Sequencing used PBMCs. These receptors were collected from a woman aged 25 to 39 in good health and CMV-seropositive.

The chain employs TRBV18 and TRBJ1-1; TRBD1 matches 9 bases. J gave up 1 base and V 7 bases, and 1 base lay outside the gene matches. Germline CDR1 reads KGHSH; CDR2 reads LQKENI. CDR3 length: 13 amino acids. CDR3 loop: CASLGQGNTEAFF. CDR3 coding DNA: TGTGCCAGCTTGGGACAGGGGAACACTGAAGCTTTCTTT.

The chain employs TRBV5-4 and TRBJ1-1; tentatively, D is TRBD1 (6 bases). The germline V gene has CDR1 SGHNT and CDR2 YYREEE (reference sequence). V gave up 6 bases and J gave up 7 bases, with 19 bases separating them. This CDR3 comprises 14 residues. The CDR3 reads CASKGGAREIEAFF. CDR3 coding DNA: TGTGCCAGCAAAGGGGGGGCGCGGGAGATTGAAGCTTTCTTT.